A single sample is the source of the 16 T cell receptor beta chains below, sequenced in a study of shared clonotypes between healthy human individuals. Here immunoSEQ multiplex PCR was the method, and the copy in TCRdb shows in-frame clones only, minus some. This sample has about 2 million clones; approximately 95% occur once, and the top ten carry about 0.13%. Sequenced: naive CD4+ T cells sorted from blood. Subset given: CD45RA+ positively selected. The receptor set was obtained from a man aged 18 to 30 in good health.

The chain links TRBV27 to TRBJ2-7; no clear D. Trimming took 5 bases from V and 5 from J, leaving 10 bases between them. Germline V gene data show CDR1 as MNHEY and CDR2 as SMNVEV (reference sequence). The CDR3 is 12 residues long. The CDR3 loop reads CASSPYLDEQYF. The CDR3 nucleotides are TGTGCCAGCAGTCCGTACCTGGACGAGCAGTACTTC.

The rearrangement joins TRBV6-6 to TRBJ1-2, with D perhaps matching TRBD1 (6 bases). The CDR3 consists of 13 residues. Per germline, CDR1 MNHNY and CDR2 SVGAGI (reference sequence). Deletions cut 8 bases from V and 8 bases from J, with 18 bases between. In nucleotides, the CDR3 is TGTGCCAGCGGCTCAGGGGAGGCGAGCGGCTACACCTTC. This codes for CASGSGEASGYTF.

V usage is TRBV11-2 and J usage is TRBJ2-4, with a possible D match to TRBD2 (7 bases). This CDR3 is built from 14 residues. The V end lost 5 bases, the J end lost 5 bases, and 13 bases lay between the germline ends. CDR1 and CDR2 (germline): SGHAT, FQNNGV. The CDR3 DNA is TGTGCCAGCAGCCTGCGGGGGCCAGAAAACATTCAGTACTTC. This gives the protein CASSLRGPENIQYF.

This clone has only a few counts. Other nucleotide sequences in the sample specify the same CDR3. This chain links TRBV7-9 with TRBJ1-2; D is uncertain. CDR3 length: 12 amino acids. V was clipped by 0 bases and J by 3 bases, with 2 bases between them. Per the germline V gene, CDR1 is SEHNR and CDR2 is FQNEAQ (reference sequence). The CDR3: CASSLADYGYTF. The DNA of the CDR3 is TGTGCCAGCAGCTTAGCAGACTATGGCTACACCTTC.

This clone was counted a single time. The chain uses TRBV4-1 and TRBJ1-1, with 8 bases fitting TRBD1. Germline assignment: CDR1 MGHRA and CDR2 YSYEKL. CDR3 size: 16 residues. Trimming at V came to 0 bases and at J to 4 bases, leaving 7 bases not matched to a gene. As DNA, the CDR3 is TGCGCCAGCAGCCAAGATCATAGGACAGGGCCCACTGAAGCTTTCTTT. Translation: CASSQDHRTGPTEAFF.

J is TRBJ2-5 and V is TRBV2, with TRBD1 as a possible D gene (6 bases). Germline-derived CDR1 and CDR2 are SNHLY and FYNNEI. V was trimmed by 2 bases and J by 2 bases, leaving 9 bases between them. The length of the CDR3 is 14 residues. The CDR3 DNA follows: TGTGCCAGCAGTGAACTCAGGGGACAAGAGACCCAGTACTTC. As protein: CASSELRGQETQYF.

The CDR3 reads CASSMGQGVYEQYF. CDR3 bases: TGTGCCAGCAGCATGGGACAGGGGGTCTACGAGCAGTACTTC. The V gene is TRBV6-5, the J gene TRBJ2-7; 11 bases map to TRBD1. Germline V gives CDR1 MNHEY, CDR2 SVGAGI. The CDR3 extends over 14 amino acids. V shed 6 bases, J shed 3 bases, and the junction held 4 bases outside the gene matches.

This clone was observed a few times. This rearrangement joins TRBV19 to TRBJ1-3, with no clear D. Deletions cut 4 bases from V and 3 bases from J, with 7 bases between. The germline V gene has CDR1 LNHDA and CDR2 SQIVND (reference sequence). The CDR3 has 13 amino acids. The CDR3 loop reads CASSTTGGNTIYF. The CDR3 DNA reads as TGTGCCAGTAGTACGACCGGTGGAAACACCATATATTTT.

The V call is TRBV11-2, the J call TRBJ2-5; 7 positions agree with TRBD1. Germline V gene data show CDR1 as SGHAT and CDR2 as FQNNGV. The ends lost 0 bases at V and 2 bases at J; junction bases unmatched: 3. This CDR3 spans 15 amino acids. CDR3 sequence: CASSLEGGRQETQYF. CDR3 DNA sequence: TGTGCCAGCAGCTTAGAAGGGGGCAGGCAAGAGACCCAGTACTTC.

This chain connects TRBV6-1 to TRBJ2-3; 10 nucleotides line up with TRBD1. CDR1 and CDR2 from the germline V gene are MNHNS and SASEGT. V was clipped by 10 bases and J by 4 bases; unmatched bases: 8. The CDR3 sequence is 14 residues long. The CDR3 spells CATRQGAGADTQYF. For the CDR3, the DNA is TGTGCCACCCGACAGGGGGCAGGAGCAGATACGCAGTATTTT.

The V gene is TRBV9, the J gene TRBJ1-3, with D perhaps TRBD1 (5 bases). CDR3 size: 17 residues. V gave up 4 bases and J gave up 0 bases, with 17 bases separating them. Germline V gene lookup returns CDR1 SGDLS and CDR2 YYNGEE. DNA for the CDR3: TGTGCCAGCAGCCCAAACCCGGACACCAGCTCTGGAAACACCATATATTTT. Translated, it gives CASSPNPDTSSGNTIYF.

The chain employs TRBV5-1 and TRBJ2-1, with a possible D match to TRBD1 (6 bases). Germline V CDR1 and CDR2: SGHRS, YFSETQ. V was pared by 5 bases and J by 8 bases, with 14 bases between. The CDR3 has 13 residues. Written as DNA, the CDR3 is TGCGCCAGCAGTACAGGGCCGACTTATGAGCAGTTCTTC. Translated: CASSTGPTYEQFF.

The rearrangement joins TRBV7-9 to TRBJ2-7, with TRBD2 identical over 9 bases. The CDR3 runs to 13 residues. V shed 7 bases and J 5 bases; nucleotides not matched to a gene: 6. Germline V gene sequence: CDR1 SEHNR, CDR2 FQNEAQ (reference sequence). The CDR3 loop is CASTNSGSHEQYF. For the CDR3, the DNA is TGTGCCAGCACAAATAGCGGGAGCCACGAGCAGTACTTC.

This chain connects TRBV10-3 to TRBJ2-3; D possibly matches TRBD1 or TRBD2 (6 bases each). CDR1 ENHRY and CDR2 SYGVKD come from the germline V gene. The CDR3 is 13 amino acids. Trimming left V 10 bases short and J 6 bases short, with 17 bases between. As DNA, the CDR3 is TGTGCCACCCACCCGGGGGCTGAGGATACGCAGTATTTT. It is translated as CATHPGAEDTQYF.

The chain joins TRBV5-3 to TRBJ1-5, with TRBD1 as a possible D gene (5 bases). TRBV5-3 is an ORF for which the function is uncertain. The V end lost 7 bases, the J end lost 3 bases, and 20 bases lay between the germline ends. The CDR3 spans 16 residues. CDR3 in DNA: TGTGCCAGACTCCTCCTCAAGGGGCAGCTCAATCAGCCCCAGCATTTT. Protein sequence: CARLLLKGQLNQPQHF.

As for this clone: This sample includes further DNA sequences coding for the same CDR3. V gene TRBV6-6 combines with J gene TRBJ1-1; 8 nucleotides line up with TRBD1. The CDR3 extends over 14 amino acids. Germline values: CDR1 MNHNY, CDR2 SVGAGI (reference sequence). Trimming removed 8 bases from V and 2 bases from J; junction bases left unmatched: 7. CDR3 in DNA: TGTGCCAGCCGGGGAACAGGGGGAAACACTGAAGCTTTCTTT. Protein: CASRGTGGNTEAFF.